This T cell receptor beta chain is from a study of blood T cell repertoires in COVID-19. In the original workflow: Nucleated cell number was recorded as an estimate derived from reference gene primer amplification. Assay used: immunoSEQ multiplex PCR; TCRdb lists only in-frame clones, some missing. The V and J calls and clone size are taken from that table; D and trimming were inferred from the DNA. Of about 210,000 clones listed, around 90% were seen once; the top ten hold over 0.95%. The CDR3 has 19 residues. Trimming at V came to 0 bases and at J to 0 bases, leaving 7 bases not matched to a gene. Germline V gene sequence: CDR1 SGDLS, CDR2 YYNGEE.

This clonotype was sampled from a man between 25 and 39 years old who had recovered from COVID-19. The chain carries TRBV9 and TRBJ2-2, with 11 nucleotides matching TRBD2. Sequencing used PBMCs or T cells enriched from blood (not recorded which). The chain's CDR3 is CASSVAFSSGGTNTGELFF. CDR3 DNA: TGTGCCAGCAGCGTAGCATTCTCTAGCGGGGGGACGAACACCGGGGAGCTGTTTTTT.